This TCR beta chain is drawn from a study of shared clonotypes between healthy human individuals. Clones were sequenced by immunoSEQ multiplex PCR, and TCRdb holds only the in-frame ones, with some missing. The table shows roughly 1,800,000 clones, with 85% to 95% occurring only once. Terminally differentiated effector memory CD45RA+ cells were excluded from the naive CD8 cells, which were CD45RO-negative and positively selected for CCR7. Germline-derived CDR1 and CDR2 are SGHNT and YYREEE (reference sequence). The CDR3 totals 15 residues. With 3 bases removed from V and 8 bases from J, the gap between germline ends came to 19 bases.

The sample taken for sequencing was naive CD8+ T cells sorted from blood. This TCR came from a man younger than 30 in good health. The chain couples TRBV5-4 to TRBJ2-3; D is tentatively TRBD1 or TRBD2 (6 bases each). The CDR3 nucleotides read TGTGCCAGCAGCTCAGGGGACTTGGCAACCGTTACGCAGTATTTT. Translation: CASSSGDLATVTQYF.